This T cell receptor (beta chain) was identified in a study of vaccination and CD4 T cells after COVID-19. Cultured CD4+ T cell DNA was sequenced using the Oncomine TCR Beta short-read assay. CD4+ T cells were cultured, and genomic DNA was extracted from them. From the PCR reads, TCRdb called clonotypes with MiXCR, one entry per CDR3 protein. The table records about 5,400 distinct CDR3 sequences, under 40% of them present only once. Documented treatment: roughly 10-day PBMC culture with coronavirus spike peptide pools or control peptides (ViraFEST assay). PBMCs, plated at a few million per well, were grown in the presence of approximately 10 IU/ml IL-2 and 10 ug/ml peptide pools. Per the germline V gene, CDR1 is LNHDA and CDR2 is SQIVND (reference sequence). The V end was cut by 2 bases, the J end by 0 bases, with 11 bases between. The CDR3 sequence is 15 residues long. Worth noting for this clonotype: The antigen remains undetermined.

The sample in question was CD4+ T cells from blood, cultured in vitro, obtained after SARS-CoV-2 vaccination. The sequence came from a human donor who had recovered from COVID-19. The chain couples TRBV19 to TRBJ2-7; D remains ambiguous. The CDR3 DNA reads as TGTGCCAGTAGTATAAGTCCAGGAAACTCCTACGAGCAGTACTTC. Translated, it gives CASSISPGNSYEQYF.